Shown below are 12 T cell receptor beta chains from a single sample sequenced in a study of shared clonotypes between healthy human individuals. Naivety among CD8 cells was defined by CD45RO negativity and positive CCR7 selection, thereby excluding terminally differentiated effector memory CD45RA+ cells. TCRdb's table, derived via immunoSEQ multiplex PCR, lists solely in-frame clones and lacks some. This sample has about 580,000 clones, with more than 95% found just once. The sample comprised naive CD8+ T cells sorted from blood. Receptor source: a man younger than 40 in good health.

DNA for the CDR3: TGCGCCAGCAGTACGCAACGGTTCAGCCAGGAACACAATGAGCAGTTCTTC. Translating it yields CASSTQRFSQEHNEQFF. The chain couples TRBV5-1 to TRBJ2-1, with no clear D. This CDR3 is built from 17 residues. Trimming removed 5 bases from V and 5 bases from J, with 23 bases in between. Looked up from germline, CDR1 is SGHRS and CDR2 is YFSETQ.

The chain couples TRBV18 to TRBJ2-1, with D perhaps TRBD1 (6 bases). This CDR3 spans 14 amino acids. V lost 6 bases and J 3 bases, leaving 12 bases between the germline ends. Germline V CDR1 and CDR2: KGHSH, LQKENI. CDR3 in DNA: TGTGCCAGCTCCCGGACAGACAACTACAATGAGCAGTTCTTC. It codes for CASSRTDNYNEQFF.

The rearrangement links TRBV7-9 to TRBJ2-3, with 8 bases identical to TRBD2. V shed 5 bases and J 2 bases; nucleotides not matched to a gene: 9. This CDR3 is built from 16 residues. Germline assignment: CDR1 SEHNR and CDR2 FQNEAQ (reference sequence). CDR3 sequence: CASSALAERPTDTQYF. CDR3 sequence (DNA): TGTGCCAGCAGCGCACTAGCGGAACGACCCACAGATACGCAGTATTTT.

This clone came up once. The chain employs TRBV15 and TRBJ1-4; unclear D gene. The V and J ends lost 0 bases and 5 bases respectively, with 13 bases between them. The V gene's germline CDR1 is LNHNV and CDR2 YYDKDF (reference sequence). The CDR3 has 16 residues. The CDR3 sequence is CATSRDSPGGNEKLFF. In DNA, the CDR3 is TGTGCCACCAGCAGAGATTCCCCAGGAGGGAATGAAAAACTGTTTTTT.

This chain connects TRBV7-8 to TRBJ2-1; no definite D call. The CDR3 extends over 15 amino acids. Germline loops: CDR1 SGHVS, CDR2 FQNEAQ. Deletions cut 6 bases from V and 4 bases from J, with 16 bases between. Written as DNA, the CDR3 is TGTGCCAGCAGAGTGGCTGGCGGAGCATACAATGAGCAGTTCTTC. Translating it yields CASRVAGGAYNEQFF.

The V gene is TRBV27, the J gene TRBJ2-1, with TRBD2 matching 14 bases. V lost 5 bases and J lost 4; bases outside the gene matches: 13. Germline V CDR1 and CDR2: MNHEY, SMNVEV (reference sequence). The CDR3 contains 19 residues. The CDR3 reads CASSASSGLAGEGYNEQFF. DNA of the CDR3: TGTGCCAGCAGTGCCTCCTCGGGACTAGCGGGAGAGGGTTACAATGAGCAGTTCTTC.

CDR3 sequence reads: CASSYSGLTENTEAFF. The CDR3 DNA reads as TGTGCCAGCAGTTACTCTGGGTTGACAGAGAACACTGAAGCTTTCTTT. The rearrangement joins TRBV6-5 to TRBJ1-1; possibly TRBD1 for D (5 bases). The germline V gene has CDR1 MNHEY and CDR2 SVGAGI. The CDR3 contains 16 residues. V lost 0 bases, J lost 1 base, and 12 bases lay in between.

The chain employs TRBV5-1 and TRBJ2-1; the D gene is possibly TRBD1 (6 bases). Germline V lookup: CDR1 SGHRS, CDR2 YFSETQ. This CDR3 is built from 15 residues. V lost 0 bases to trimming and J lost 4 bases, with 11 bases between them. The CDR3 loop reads CASSLAGAPYNEQFF. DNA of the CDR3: TGCGCCAGCAGCTTGGCAGGGGCCCCTTACAATGAGCAGTTCTTC.

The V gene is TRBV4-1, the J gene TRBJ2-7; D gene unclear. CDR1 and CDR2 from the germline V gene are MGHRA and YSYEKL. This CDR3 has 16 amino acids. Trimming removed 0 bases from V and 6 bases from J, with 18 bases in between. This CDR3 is CASSQDVGSLWSEQYF. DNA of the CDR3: TGCGCCAGCAGCCAAGATGTCGGGTCTTTGTGGTCCGAGCAGTACTTC.

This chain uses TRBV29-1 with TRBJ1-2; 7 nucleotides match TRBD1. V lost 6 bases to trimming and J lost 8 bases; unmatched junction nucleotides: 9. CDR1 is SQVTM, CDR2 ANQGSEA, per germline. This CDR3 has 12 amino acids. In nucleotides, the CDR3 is TGCAGCGTAGGGGGGGACAGAGAGGGCTACACCTTC. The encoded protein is CSVGGDREGYTF.

The CDR3 region has the DNA TGTGCCAGCAGTTTTCCCTACACAGATACGCAGTATTTT. Translating gives CASSFPYTDTQYF. This chain connects TRBV27 to TRBJ2-3; D call uncertain. V lost 3 bases and J 2 bases, leaving 6 bases between the germline ends. In germline, CDR1 is MNHEY, CDR2 SMNVEV (reference sequence). The CDR3 is 13 residues long.

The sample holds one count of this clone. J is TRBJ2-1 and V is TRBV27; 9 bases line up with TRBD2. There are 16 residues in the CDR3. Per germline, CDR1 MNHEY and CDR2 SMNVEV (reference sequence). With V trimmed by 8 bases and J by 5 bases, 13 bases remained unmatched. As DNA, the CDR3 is TGTGCCAGCCGAGCGCCGGGACTAGCAAGGCACAATGAGCAGTTCTTC. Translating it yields CASRAPGLARHNEQFF.